These T cell receptor beta chains were read from a single sample in a study of blood T cell repertoires in COVID-19. Method: immunoSEQ multiplex PCR; TCRdb's copy keeps in-frame clones and lacks some. The data contain 300,000 to 500,000 clones, roughly 88% of them singletons. The sequenced sample was PBMCs or T cells enriched from blood (not recorded which). All receptors come from a woman between 40 and 55 years old with acute COVID-19. Each CDR3 is given with its conserved first and last residue. A D gene is named only where the DNA matches it firmly. The listing skips clone size in some rows; elsewhere it reads once, few, many or a size class.

>TRBJ2-7|TRBD1|12|TRBV2|.
CASRGTGWEQYF
TGTGCCAGCAGAGGGACAGGGTGGGAGCAGTACTTC
>TRBJ1-1|.|13|TRBV1|.
CTSSQERGTEAFF
TGCACCAGCAGCCAAGAACGGGGCACTGAAGCTTTCTTT
>TRBJ2-7|.|14|TRBV11-2|.
CASSLTPSGVEQYF
TGTGCCAGCAGCTTAACCCCTTCAGGGGTCGAGCAGTACTTC
>TRBJ1-2|.|14|TRBV19|.
CASTRDPIEGGYTF
TGTGCCAGTACCAGAGACCCAATCGAGGGTGGCTACACCTTC
>TRBJ1-1|TRBD1|15|TRBV18|once
CASSPRTGKYTEAFF
TGTGCCAGCTCACCTAGGACAGGGAAATACACTGAAGCTTTCTTT
>TRBJ1-1|.|13|TRBV30|.
CAWSQGSNTEAFF
TGTGCCTGGAGTCAGGGGTCAAACACTGAAGCTTTCTTT
>TRBJ2-1|.|15|TRBV27|.
CASSPHSAGVREQFF
TGTGCCAGCAGTCCCCATTCTGCAGGGGTGCGTGAGCAGTTCTTC
>TRBJ1-2|.|13|TRBV5-5|once
CASSVDGSYGYTF
TGTGCCAGCAGCGTGGACGGGTCCTATGGCTACACCTTC
>TRBJ1-4|.|14|TRBV30|.
CAWAPPGFGEKLFF
TGTGCCTGGGCCCCTCCAGGGTTCGGAGAAAAACTGTTTTTT
>TRBJ2-5|TRBD2|15|TRBV4-1|.
CASSLLAGGTETQYF
TGCGCCAGCAGCCTCCTAGCGGGGGGGACCGAGACCCAGTACTTC
>TRBJ2-3|TRBD2|15|TRBV27|.
CASSLLAGLTDTQYF
TGTGCCAGCAGTTTACTAGCGGGGCTGACAGATACGCAGTATTTT
>TRBJ2-3|.|15|TRBV2|.
CASSALARNTDTQYF
TGTGCCAGCAGTGCCCTAGCGCGGAACACAGATACGCAGTATTTT
>TRBJ2-7|.|14|TRBV6-5|.
CASKPRFLNYEQYF
TGTGCCAGCAAACCCAGGTTCCTCAACTACGAGCAGTACTTC
>TRBJ2-2|.|17|TRBV11-2|.
CASSPGLQRPNTGELFF
TGTGCCAGCAGCCCGGGACTCCAACGGCCGAACACCGGGGAGCTGTTTTTT
>TRBJ1-5|TRBD1|14|TRBV19|.
CASSRGQVNQPQHF
TGTGCCAGTAGTAGGGGACAGGTTAATCAGCCCCAGCATTTT